This TCR beta chain was captured in a study of blood T cell repertoires in COVID-19 (dated by TCRdb to 2019 to 2021). About the investigation overall: Samples from collaborators originated in the United States, Italy and Spain and spanned both the acute and convalescent phases of COVID-19. The prospective study material was composed of cDNA or gDNA derived from T cells, B-cell-depleted T cells, or PBMCs. Subjects who had been exposed to COVID-19, were actively infected with it, or had recovered from it provided the deeply sampled blood TCRbeta repertoires that made up the dataset. The repertoires were made available in a free public database intended to serve as a resource for research on the immune response to SARS-CoV-2. Samples were obtained from the ongoing ImmuneRACE study (first 160 participants) and from approximately 1,200 subjects provided by 6 global collaborators. A de-identified subject ID, COVID-19 status, age in years and sex were almost always included in the sample metadata. HLA class I and class II types, where available, came from metadata supplied by the sample provider rather than from assay-based typing. What the study reported, not specific to this receptor: Clinical and demographic metadata were provided uncurated, with the amount varying by source and participant.

The immunoSEQ Assay, a bias-controlled multiplex PCR, was used to amplify TCRbeta CDR3 regions from genomic DNA. Turning to the authors' computational methods: The number of nucleated cells in each sample was estimated by amplification of reference gene primers within the assay. To quantify the absolute abundance of each unique TCRbeta CDR3 rearrangement, sequence reads were collapsed and filtered. For each sample, productive Simpson clonality was calculated by taking the square root of Simpson's diversity index across productive rearrangements. TCRdb took over this immuneACCESS table, retaining in-frame rearrangements with V and J assigned. Such tables are incomplete; in checked studies, under half of the missing clones stem from an unresolved V gene, and the remainder is unexplained. V and J calls and clone size come straight from that table; D and trimming were deduced from the DNA. The sample has some 67,000 clones on record, roughly three quarters of them singletons. 5% to 6.5% of the sample is in the top ten clones.

On this clone itself: There is no known antigen for this receptor. The input lacks base qualities; no much larger clone sits a single base away.

Each collaborating institution followed its own protocols to collect whole blood in K2EDTA tubes. For TCRbeta analysis, collaborators shipped samples as frozen whole blood, isolated PBMCs, or DNA extracted from either of those sample types. The CDR3 measures 11 amino acids from cysteine to phenylalanine. Just CDR3 DNA is preserved here, 33 bases in frame from base 1. According to the germline V gene, CDR1 reads MDHEN and CDR2 reads SYDVKM. Trimming costs V 6 bases and J 8 bases, and their ends lie 7 bases apart. The material sequenced was peripheral blood. The TCR comes from a woman between 55 and 75 years old with acute or convalescent COVID-19. The sequence joins TRBV28 to TRBJ1-4, with no confidently assigned D gene. The bases are TGTGCCAGCAGCCCAGGAGAAAAACTGTTTTTT. Translated, it gives CASSPGEKLFF.